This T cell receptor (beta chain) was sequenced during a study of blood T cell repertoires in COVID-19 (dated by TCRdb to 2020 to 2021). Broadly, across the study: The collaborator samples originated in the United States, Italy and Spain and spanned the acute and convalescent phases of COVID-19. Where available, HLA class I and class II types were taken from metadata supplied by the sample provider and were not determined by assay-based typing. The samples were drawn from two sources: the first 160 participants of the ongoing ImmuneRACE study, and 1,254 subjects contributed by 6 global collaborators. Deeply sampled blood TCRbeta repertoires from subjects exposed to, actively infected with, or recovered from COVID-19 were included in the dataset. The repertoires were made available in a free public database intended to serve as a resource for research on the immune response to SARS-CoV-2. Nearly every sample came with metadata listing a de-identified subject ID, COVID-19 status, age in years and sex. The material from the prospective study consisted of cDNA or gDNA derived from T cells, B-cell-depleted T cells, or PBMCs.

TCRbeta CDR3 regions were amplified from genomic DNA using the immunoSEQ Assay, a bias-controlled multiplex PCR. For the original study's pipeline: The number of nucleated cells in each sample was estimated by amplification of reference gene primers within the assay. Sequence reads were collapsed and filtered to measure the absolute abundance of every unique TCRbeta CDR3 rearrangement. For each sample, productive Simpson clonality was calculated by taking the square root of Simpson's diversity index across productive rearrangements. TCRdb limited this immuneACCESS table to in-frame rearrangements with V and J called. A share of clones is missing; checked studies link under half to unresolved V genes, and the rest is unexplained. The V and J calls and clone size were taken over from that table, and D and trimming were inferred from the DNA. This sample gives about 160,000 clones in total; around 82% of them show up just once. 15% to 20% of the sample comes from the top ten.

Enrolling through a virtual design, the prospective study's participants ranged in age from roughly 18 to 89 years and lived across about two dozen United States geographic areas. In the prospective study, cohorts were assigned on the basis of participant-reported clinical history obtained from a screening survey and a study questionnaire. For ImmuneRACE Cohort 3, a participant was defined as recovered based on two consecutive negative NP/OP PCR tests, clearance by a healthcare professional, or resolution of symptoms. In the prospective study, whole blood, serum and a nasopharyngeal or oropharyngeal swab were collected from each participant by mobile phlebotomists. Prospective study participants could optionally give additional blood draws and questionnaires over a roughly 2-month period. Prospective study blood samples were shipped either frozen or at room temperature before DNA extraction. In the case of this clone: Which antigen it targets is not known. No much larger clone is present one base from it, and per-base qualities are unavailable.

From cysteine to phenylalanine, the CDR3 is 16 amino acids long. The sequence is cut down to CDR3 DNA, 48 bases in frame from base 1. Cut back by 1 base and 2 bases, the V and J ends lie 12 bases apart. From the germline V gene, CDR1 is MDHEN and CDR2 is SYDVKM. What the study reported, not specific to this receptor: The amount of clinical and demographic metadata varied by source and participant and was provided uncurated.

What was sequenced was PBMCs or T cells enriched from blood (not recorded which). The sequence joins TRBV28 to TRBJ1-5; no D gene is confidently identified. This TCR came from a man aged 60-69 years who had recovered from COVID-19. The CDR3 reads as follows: CASSLFRLLRNQPQHF. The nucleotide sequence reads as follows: TGTGCCAGCAGTTTATTTCGGTTGTTACGCAATCAGCCCCAGCATTTT.